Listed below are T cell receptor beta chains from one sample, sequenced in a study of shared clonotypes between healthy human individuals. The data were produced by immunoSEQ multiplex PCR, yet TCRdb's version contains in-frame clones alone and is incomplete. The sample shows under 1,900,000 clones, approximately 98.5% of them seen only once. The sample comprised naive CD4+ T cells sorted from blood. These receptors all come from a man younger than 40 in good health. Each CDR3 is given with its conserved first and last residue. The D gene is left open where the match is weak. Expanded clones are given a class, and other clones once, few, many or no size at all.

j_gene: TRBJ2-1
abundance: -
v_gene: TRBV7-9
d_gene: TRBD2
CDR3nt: TGTGCCAGCAGCTTAGGAAGACTAGCGGGAGGGCCCTTTGATGAGCAGTTCTTC
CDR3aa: CASSLGRLAGGPFDEQFF

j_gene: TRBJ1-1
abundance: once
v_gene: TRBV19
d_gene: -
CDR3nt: TGTGCCAGTAGTATTTCAGGGACTATGAACACTGAAGCTTTCTTT
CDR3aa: CASSISGTMNTEAFF

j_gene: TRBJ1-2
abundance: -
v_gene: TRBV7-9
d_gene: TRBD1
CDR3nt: TGTGCCAGCAGCATCCTGGACACAGGGGCCACCTTC
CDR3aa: CASSILDTGATF

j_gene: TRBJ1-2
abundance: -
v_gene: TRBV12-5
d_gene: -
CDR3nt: TGTGCTAGTGGTAAGGACAACTATGGCTACACCTTC
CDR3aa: CASGKDNYGYTF

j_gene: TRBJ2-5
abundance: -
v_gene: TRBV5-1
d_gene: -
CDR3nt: TGCGCCAGCAGCTTGGCTCAGGTTGCGGAGACCCAGTACTTC
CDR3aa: CASSLAQVAETQYF

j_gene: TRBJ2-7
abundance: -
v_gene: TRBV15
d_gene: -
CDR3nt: TGTGCCACCAGCAGAAGACAGGACTACGAGCAGTACTTC
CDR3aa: CATSRRQDYEQYF

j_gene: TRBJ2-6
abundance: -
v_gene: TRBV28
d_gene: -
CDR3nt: TGTGCCAGCAGTTTATGGGAGGGAACCGGGGCCAACGTCCTGACTTTC
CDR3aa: CASSLWEGTGANVLTF

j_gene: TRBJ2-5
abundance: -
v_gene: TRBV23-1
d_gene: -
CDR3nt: TGCGCCAGCAGTCAATCGTCATACCAAGAGACCCAGTACTTC
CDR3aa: CASSQSSYQETQYF

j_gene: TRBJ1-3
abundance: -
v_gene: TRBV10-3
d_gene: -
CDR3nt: TGTGCCATCGAGCCGAGCTCTGGAAACACCATATATTTT
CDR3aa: CAIEPSSGNTIYF

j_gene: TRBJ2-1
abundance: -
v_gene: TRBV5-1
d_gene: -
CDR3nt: TGCGCCAGCAGCTTGCAGACAGCTCGCCGAAATGAGCAGTTCTTC
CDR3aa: CASSLQTARRNEQFF

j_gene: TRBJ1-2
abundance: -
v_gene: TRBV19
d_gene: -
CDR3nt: TGTGCCAGTAGTCCCAACGCCGACAGGTCTAACTATGGCTACACCTTC
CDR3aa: CASSPNADRSNYGYTF

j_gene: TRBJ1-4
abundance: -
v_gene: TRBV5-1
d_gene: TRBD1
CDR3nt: TGCGCCAGCAGCCGCGGGACAGGGGGCCCAACTAATGAAAAACTGTTTTTT
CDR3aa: CASSRGTGGPTNEKLFF

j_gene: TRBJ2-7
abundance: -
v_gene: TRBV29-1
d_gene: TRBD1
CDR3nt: TGCAGCGTTGTAAGGACAGGGGGCTACGAGCAGTACTTC
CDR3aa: CSVVRTGGYEQYF

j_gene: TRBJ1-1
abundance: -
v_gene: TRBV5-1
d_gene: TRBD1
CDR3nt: TGCGCCAGCAGCTTGCGGGACAGGGGGGAAGCTTTCTTT
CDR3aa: CASSLRDRGEAFF

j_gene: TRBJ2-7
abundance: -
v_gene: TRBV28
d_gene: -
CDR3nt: TGTGCCAGCAGTTTCTTAAGCTCCTACGAGCAGTACTTC
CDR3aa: CASSFLSSYEQYF

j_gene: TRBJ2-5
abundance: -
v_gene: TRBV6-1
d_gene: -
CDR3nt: TGTGCCAGCAACCGACACTTCCAAGAGACCCAGTACTTC
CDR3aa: CASNRHFQETQYF